Following are 18 T cell receptor beta chains from one sample sequenced in a study of memory CD4+ T cells and cytomegalovirus serostatus. The sort gate was single viable CD3+CD4+CD8-CD45RO+ cells for memory CD4+ T cells. Clones were sequenced by immunoSEQ multiplex PCR, and TCRdb holds only the in-frame ones, with some missing. Seen here are 45,000 to 65,000 clones, 82% observed once, and the top ten hold around 0.6%. Sequencing was done on a sample of memory CD4+ T cells from blood. All receptors derive from an adult in good health and CMV-seronegative.

The V call is TRBV6-1, the J call TRBJ1-3, with D possibly matching TRBD1 (5 bases). This CDR3 is built from 13 residues. Germline assignment: CDR1 MNHNS and CDR2 SASEGT. V shed 7 bases and J shed 4 bases, with 11 bases lying between them. This CDR3 is CASTGAPGNTIYF. For the CDR3, the DNA is TGTGCCAGCACCGGGGCTCCCGGAAACACCATATATTTT.

The chain employs TRBV27 and TRBJ2-3, with 7 bases that match TRBD1. The V and J ends lost 5 bases and 0 bases, in that order; junction bases with no gene match: 5. This CDR3 is built from 15 residues. CDR1 is MNHEY and CDR2 is SMNVEV in the germline V gene (reference sequence). DNA for the CDR3: TGTGCCAGCAGTCCTCAGGGGGTTAGCACAGATACGCAGTATTTT. Translating it yields CASSPQGVSTDTQYF.

V and J are TRBV10-3 and TRBJ2-7, with D possibly being TRBD2 (6 bases). V lost 6 bases and J lost 3, with 15 bases in between. CDR3 length equals 14 residues. Germline V gene sequence: CDR1 ENHRY, CDR2 SYGVKD. The CDR3 DNA sequence: TGTGCCATCAGACTGGGGGAGGTGGGCTACGAGCAGTACTTC. Translating gives CAIRLGEVGYEQYF.

The chain carries TRBV15 and TRBJ1-5; D may be TRBD1 (6 bases). The CDR3 is 15 residues long. Deletions cut 1 base from V and 11 bases from J, with 18 bases between. Germline-derived CDR1 and CDR2 are LNHNV and YYDKDF (reference sequence). DNA of the CDR3: TGTGCCACCAGCAGAGGGGGAGGCAGGGGATCAGCCCAGCATTTT. Amino acid sequence: CATSRGGGRGSAQHF.

The chain employs TRBV7-8 and TRBJ1-2; no clear D gene. Trimming stripped 9 bases from V and 0 bases from J, with 14 bases between. The CDR3 is 14 residues long. The germline CDR1 and CDR2 sequences are SGHVS and FQNEAQ. The CDR3 loop reads CASKDVETNYGYTF. Written as DNA, the CDR3 is TGTGCCAGTAAGGATGTAGAAACTAACTATGGCTACACCTTC.

The V call is TRBV6-5, the J call TRBJ1-2; a possible D gene is TRBD1 (5 bases). This CDR3 contains 13 residues. Germline CDR1 MNHEY, CDR2 SVGAGI. V gave up 2 bases and J gave up 4 bases, with 8 bases separating them. The CDR3 bases are TGTGCCAGCAGTTACCAGGGAGGCTATGGCTACACCTTC. The encoded protein is CASSYQGGYGYTF.

The chain is built from TRBV6-5 and TRBJ1-2; D is undetermined. The germline gives CDR1 MNHEY, CDR2 SVGAGI. V was trimmed by 2 bases and J by 0 bases, leaving 7 bases between them. The CDR3 consists of 14 residues. The CDR3 loop is CASSYAVTNYGYTF. The CDR3 DNA reads as TGTGCCAGCAGTTACGCGGTGACTAACTATGGCTACACCTTC.

A single count supports this clone. The DNA of the CDR3 is TGTGCCAGCAGCTCAGGACTAGCGGGGACGGGCATCTCCTACAATGAGCAGTTCTTC. It is translated as CASSSGLAGTGISYNEQFF. This chain links TRBV7-6 with TRBJ2-1; 12 nucleotides match TRBD2. Germline CDR1 SGHVS, CDR2 FNYEAQ. V was pared by 4 bases and J by 0 bases, with 10 bases of the junction left unmatched. This CDR3 spans 19 amino acids.

This rearrangement joins TRBV19 to TRBJ2-5; 8 positions match TRBD1. There are 14 residues in the CDR3. After removal of 7 bases from V and 4 bases from J, the junction contained 8 bases not matched to a gene. The V gene's germline CDR1 is LNHDA and CDR2 SQIVND (reference sequence). CDR3 DNA sequence: TGTGCCAGTACCCCACGGGACAGGCGAGAGACCCAGTACTTC. Protein sequence: CASTPRDRRETQYF.

This clone has a handful of counts. The chain employs TRBV7-2 and TRBJ1-2; D remains ambiguous. The CDR3 has 12 amino acids. Germline values: CDR1 SGHTA, CDR2 FQGNSA. The ends were cut back, 1 base at V and 9 bases at J, with 9 bases in the middle. CDR3 bases: TGTGCCAGCAGCTTAGAGCGGTCGCGCTACACCTTC. This codes for CASSLERSRYTF.

This clone has just a few counts. The chain uses TRBV11-2 and TRBJ2-3; D not certain. The CDR3 contains 11 residues. The V and J ends lost 10 bases and 6 bases respectively, with 11 bases between them. Per the germline V gene, CDR1 is SGHAT and CDR2 is FQNNGV. This CDR3 is CATSRLDTQYF. Here the CDR3 DNA reads TGTGCCACCTCTAGACTGGATACGCAGTATTTT.

This chain links TRBV25-1 with TRBJ1-1; 9 bases are shared with TRBD1. The CDR3 length is 15 residues. The J segment lost 2 bases and the V segment lost 4 bases, leaving 5 bases of the junction unmatched. Germline-derived CDR1 and CDR2 are MGHDK and SYGVNS. CDR3 sequence: CASSAVTGGNTEAFF. CDR3 coding DNA: TGTGCCAGCAGTGCCGTGACAGGGGGAAACACTGAAGCTTTCTTT. Supplemented by reference TRBV25-1 and TRBJ1-1, the full variable domain reads EADIYQTPRYLVIGTGKKITLECSQTMGHDKMYWYQQDPGMELHLIHYSYGVNSTEKGDLSSESTVSRIRTEHFPLTLESARPSHTSQYLCASSAVTGGNTEAFFGQGTRLTVV.

The chain is built from TRBV19 and TRBJ1-5; 7 bases align to TRBD1. The V segment lost 1 base and the J segment 9 bases; nucleotides outside the gene matches: 15. Germline CDR1 reads LNHDA; CDR2 reads SQIVND (reference sequence). CDR3 length: 17 residues. The CDR3 sequence is CASSIGNRGGVGRPQHF. The CDR3 DNA reads TGTGCCAGTAGTATAGGGAACAGGGGTGGGGTAGGCCGGCCCCAGCATTTT.

This sequence joins TRBV19 and TRBJ2-2; the D gene is possibly TRBD1 (5 bases). V was trimmed by 10 bases and J by 2 bases, leaving 14 bases between them. Germline CDR1 is LNHDA and CDR2 is SQIVND (reference sequence). The CDR3 has 14 amino acids. The CDR3 loop is CATLDMGNTGELFF. Written as DNA, the CDR3 is TGTGCCACCCTGGACATGGGAAACACCGGGGAGCTGTTTTTT.

This clone is a singleton in its sample. The J gene is TRBJ2-3, the V gene TRBV2, with TRBD1 as a possible D gene (6 bases). In germline, CDR1 is SNHLY, CDR2 FYNNEI. Trimming cost V 1 base and J 10 bases, with 12 bases left between them. This CDR3 has 13 amino acids. The CDR3 reads CASSEGGTSAQYF. CDR3 bases: TGTGCCAGCAGTGAAGGAGGGACATCCGCGCAGTATTTT.

This clone has a handful of counts. The chain recombines TRBV7-2 with TRBJ2-3, with 8 bases matching TRBD2. CDR1 is SGHTA, CDR2 FQGNSA, per germline. The CDR3 has 14 residues. The junction had 3 bases not matched to a gene; V was cut back by 5 bases and J by 2 bases. The CDR3 loop is CASSPGLATDTQYF. The CDR3 DNA follows: TGTGCCAGCAGCCCCGGACTAGCCACAGATACGCAGTATTTT.

Sample share makes this clone medium-sized. This rearrangement joins TRBV19 to TRBJ2-2; D gene ambiguous. This CDR3 is built from 15 residues. CDR1 is LNHDA, CDR2 SQIVND, per germline (reference sequence). V lost 7 bases to trimming and J lost 0 bases, with 12 bases between them. The CDR3 nucleotides read TGTGCCAGTAAAGGTCACAGCGCGAACACCGGGGAGCTGTTTTTT. Translating it yields CASKGHSANTGELFF.

The chain joins TRBV2 to TRBJ1-3, with D unclear. CDR3 length: 14 amino acids. Trimming took 7 bases from V and 1 from J, leaving 11 bases between them. Germline V CDR1 and CDR2: SNHLY, FYNNEI. CDR3 nucleotides: TGTGCCAGCAAAAGGGAACGATCTGGAAACACCATATATTTT. The encoded protein is CASKRERSGNTIYF.